Included here is one T cell receptor beta chain sequence, with context. PCR used 60 Vbeta primers and 13 Jbeta primers. Clones were read by immunoSEQ multiplex PCR, and TCRdb kept only the in-frame ones, dropping some. The table records approximately 130,000 clones, around 81% of them present only once. CDR1 and CDR2 (germline): SGHTA, FQGNSA. This CDR3 has 15 residues. Trimming removed 5 bases from V and 6 bases from J; junction bases left unmatched: 7. The sample belongs to a study of cytomegalovirus exposure and HLA in healthy donors. Study in general: HLA-typed donors contributed 80 million or so unique TCRs, which were held in an early data release.

The receptor's source is a man younger than 30 in good health and CMV-seronegative. V gene TRBV7-2 combines with J gene TRBJ2-7; 13 positions match TRBD2. The sample taken for sequencing was PBMCs. CDR3 protein: CASSPQLAGGREQYF. DNA for the CDR3: TGTGCCAGCAGCCCGCAACTAGCGGGGGGGCGCGAGCAGTACTTC. The entire variable domain, with the rest obtained from reference TRBV7-2 and TRBJ2-7, is as follows: GAGVSQSPSNKVTEKGKDVELRCDPISGHTALYWYRQSLGQGLEFLIYFQGNSAPDKSGLPSDRFSAERTGGSVSTLTIQRTQQEDSAVYLCASSPQLAGGREQYFGPGTRLTVT.